What follows are 2 T cell receptor beta chains derived from one specimen sequenced in a study. TCRdb fed the RT-PCR reads into MiXCR, producing one record per CDR3 protein. The sample shows hundreds of thousands of distinct CDR3 sequences, around 14% of them seen only once. Source material: memory CD4+ T cells from blood. The receptors here all came from a female donor in good health, serving as a healthy control.

This clonotype has ten or more counts. The chain recombines TRBV11-1 with TRBJ2-3, with 7 bases identical to TRBD2. The CDR3 loop spans 17 amino acids. The trim removed 0 bases at V and 2 bases at J, leaving 8 bases unmatched. Germline CDR1 SGHAT, CDR2 FQDESV (reference sequence). CDR3 protein: CASSLAVGGSYTDTQYF. CDR3 in DNA: TGTGCCAGCAGCTTAGCGGTCGGCGGGAGCTACACAGATACGCAGTATTTT.

This clonotype came up a few times. The V gene is TRBV6-1, the J gene TRBJ2-4; tentatively, D is TRBD1 (6 bases). Trimming pared 7 bases from V and 0 bases from J, leaving 16 bases between. The CDR3 consists of 16 residues. Germline V gene lookup returns CDR1 MNHNS and CDR2 SASEGT. DNA of the CDR3: TGTGCCAGCATCGAGCGGACAGCTCTAGCCAAAAACATTCAGTACTTC. It is translated as CASIERTALAKNIQYF.